Sequencing of this T cell receptor (beta chain) was carried out in a study of CXCR3-negative and CXCR3-positive naive CD8 T cells. On the study more broadly: About 140 million TRB reads in total, about 1.5 +/- 0.3 million per library.

From germline, CDR1 is SEHNR and CDR2 FQNEAQ (reference sequence). CDR3 length equals 12 residues. UMI-labeled 5' RACE TRB cDNA libraries were prepared from the cells. Following a re-call of the 5' RACE reads, TCRdb has one entry per CDR3 protein and lacks DNA. The table lists around 65,000 distinct CDR3 sequences, with roughly 0.74% in the top ten. As for this clonotype: The antigen remains unidentified.

Study-wide results and caveats: CXCR3-positive naive cells had TRB CDR3s that were more hydrophobic than CXCR3-negative naive cells had. Naive CXCR3-negative and CXCR3-positive cells had similar TRBV-TRBJ usage; memory differed.

This chain links TRBV7-9 with TRBJ1-1. Sequenced input: naive CXCR3+ CD8+ T cells from blood. As to subset: CD45RO-CCR7+CD27+CD95- naive CD8+ T cells expressing CXCR3 (TNR3+). This clonotype was obtained from a human donor in good health. Some clones in this sample may be carry-over from other donors' samples. Here the CDR3 reads CASSHGSTEAFF. The full variable domain, its missing parts supplied by reference TRBV7-9 and TRBJ1-1, is DTGVSQNPRHKITKRGQNVTFRCDPISEHNRLYWYRQTLGQGPEFLTYFQNEAQLEKSRLLSDRFSAERPKGSFSTLEIQRTEQGDSAMYLCASSHGSTEAFFGQGTRLTVV.